Sequencing of this TCR beta chain was carried out in a study of cytomegalovirus exposure and HLA in healthy donors. In the study overall: Researchers previously reported finding some 110 million unique TCR beta sequences from 150 million to 200 million T cells.

13 Jbeta primers and 60 Vbeta primers were used for the PCR. TCRdb's table, derived via immunoSEQ multiplex PCR, lists solely in-frame clones and lacks some. The table lists about 100,000 clones, 65% to 75% of them singletons. There are 14 residues in the CDR3. The ends lost 2 bases at V and 4 bases at J; junction bases unmatched: 1. The germline CDR1 and CDR2 sequences are SGHVS and FQNEAQ. This chain uses TRBV7-8 with TRBJ2-5, with 10 bases matching TRBD1. The sequence was obtained from a woman under 30 in good health and CMV-seropositive. The sequenced sample was PBMCs. DNA of the CDR3: TGTGCCAGCAGCTTACGACAGGGGGCAGAGACCCAGTACTTC. It encodes CASSLRQGAETQYF.